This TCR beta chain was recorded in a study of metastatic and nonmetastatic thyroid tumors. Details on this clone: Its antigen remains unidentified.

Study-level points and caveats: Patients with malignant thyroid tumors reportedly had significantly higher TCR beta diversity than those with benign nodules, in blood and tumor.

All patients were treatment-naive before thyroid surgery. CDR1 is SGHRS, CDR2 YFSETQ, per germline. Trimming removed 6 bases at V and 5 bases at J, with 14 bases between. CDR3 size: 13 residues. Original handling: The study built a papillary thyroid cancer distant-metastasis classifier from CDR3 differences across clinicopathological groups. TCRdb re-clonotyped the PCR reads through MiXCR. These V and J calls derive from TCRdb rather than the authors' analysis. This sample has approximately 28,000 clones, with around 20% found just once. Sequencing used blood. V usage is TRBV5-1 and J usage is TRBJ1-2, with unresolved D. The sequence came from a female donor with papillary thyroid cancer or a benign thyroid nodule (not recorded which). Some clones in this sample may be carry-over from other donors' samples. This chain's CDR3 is CASTVGGRYGYTF. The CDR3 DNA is TGCGCCAGCACCGTGGGAGGGAGGTATGGCTACACCTTC. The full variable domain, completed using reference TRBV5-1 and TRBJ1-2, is KAGVTQTPRYLIKTRGQQVTLSCSPISGHRSVSWYQQTPGQGLQFLFEYFSETQRNKGNFPGRFSGRQFSNSRSEMNVSTLELGDSALYLCASTVGGRYGYTFGSGTRLTVV.